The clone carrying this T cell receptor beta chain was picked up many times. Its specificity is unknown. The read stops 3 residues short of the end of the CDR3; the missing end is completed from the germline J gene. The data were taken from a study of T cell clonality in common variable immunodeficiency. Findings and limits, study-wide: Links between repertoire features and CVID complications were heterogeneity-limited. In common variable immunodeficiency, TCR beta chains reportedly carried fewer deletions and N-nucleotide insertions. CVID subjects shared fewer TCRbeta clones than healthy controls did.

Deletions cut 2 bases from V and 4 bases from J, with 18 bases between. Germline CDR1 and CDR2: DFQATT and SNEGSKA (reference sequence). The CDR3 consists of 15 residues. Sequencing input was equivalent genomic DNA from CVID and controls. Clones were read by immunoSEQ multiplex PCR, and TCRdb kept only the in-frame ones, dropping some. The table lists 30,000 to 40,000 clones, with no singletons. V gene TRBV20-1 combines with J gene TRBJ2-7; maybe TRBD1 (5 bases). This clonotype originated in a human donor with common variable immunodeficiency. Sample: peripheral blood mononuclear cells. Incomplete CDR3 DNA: TGCAGTGCTAGAAATTCCCAGGGCGGCTTGTACGAG. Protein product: CSARNSQGGLYE. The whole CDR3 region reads CSARNSQGGLYEQYF.